Here is one T cell receptor beta chain with its context. Its antigen is not yet known. The data are from a study of CXCR3-negative and CXCR3-positive naive CD8 T cells (dated by TCRdb to about 2019). In terms of the full investigation: In total, about 150 million TRB reads were obtained, corresponding to roughly 1.5 +/- 0.3 million reads per library. Diversity and physicochemical repertoire analyses were performed on around ten donors pooled from two independent experiments. For the TRBV-TRBJ cluster analysis, the naive subsets came from a handful of donors, while the memory cells came from 3 donors.

For every CD8+ T cell subset, over 250,000 cells were flow-sorted straight into RLT lysis buffer, and each subset was sorted in triplicate. To keep memory contaminants out, a stringent definition of naive CD8+ T cells was applied: CD45RO-CCR7+CD27+CD95-. Peripheral blood mononuclear cells were isolated from buffy coats using standard density gradient centrifugation. Naive CXCR3-negative and CXCR3-positive CD8+ T cells were flow-sorted using a FACSAria III. Total RNA was extracted from sorted cells using an RNeasy Mini Kit. What the authors observed across the whole study: TRB CDR3s from CXCR3-positive naive cells showed higher hydrophobicity (lower Kidera factor 4), lower energy, and higher strength and volume indices than CXCR3-negative naive cells. Both naive subsets had comparably high repertoire diversity, while memory CD8+ T cells had much lower repertoire diversity. Similar TRBV-TRBJ usage was shown by naive CXCR3-negative and CXCR3-positive cells from the same donor, whereas distinct patterns were shown by memory cells. Because surface CD5, which has been linked to self-reactivity in mice, was comparable between naive subsets, TCR interaction strength was also inferred from TRB CDR3 physicochemical properties. Freshly isolated PBMCs were used for most assays because CXCR3 expression partially decreased after cryopreservation.

The sample was run on a NextSeq 550. The Human TCR Profiling Kit (MiLaboratory) was used to make UMI-labeled 5' RACE TRB cDNA libraries. cDNA synthesis used the entire amount of extracted RNA, and PCR amplification then used the entire amount of cDNA produced. Libraries were prepared in parallel using an identical number of PCR cycles. As for the original processing: With a minimum of two reads required per UMI, MIGEC and MiXCR pulled out about 50,000 +/- 10,000 unique UMI-labeled TRB cDNA molecules from each library. Each library averaged about 37,000 +/- 9,700 functional in-frame TRB CDR3 nucleotide clonotypes without stop codons. After downsampling to 5000 UMI-labeled TRB molecules per sample, diversity metrics such as normalized Shannon-Wiener and Chao1 were calculated in VDJtools. VDJtools computed clonotype-size-weighted physicochemical properties of the central five CDR3 residues: interaction energy, strength, volume and Kidera factor 4. Following reprocessing of the reads by TCRdb, the data hold one row per CDR3 protein sequence and no DNA is available. For this entry, the V and J calls and clone size follow TCRdb and not the study's own pipeline. The sample table holds over 100,000 distinct CDR3 sequences. The top ten clonotypes cover 0.4% to 0.5% of the sample.

In the germline V gene (reference sequence), CDR1 corresponds to SEHNR and CDR2 to FQNEAQ. The CDR3 covers 13 residues, taking in both the cysteine and the phenylalanine. Only the protein is available. The sequence came from a human donor in good health. Some clones in this sample may be carry-over from other donors' samples. Sequenced input: naive CXCR3+ CD8+ T cells from blood. Reading the label with the study, this specimen's cell subset or site is: CD45RO-CCR7+CD27+CD95- naive CD8+ T cells expressing CXCR3 (TNR3+). The rearranged chain carries TRBV7-9 and TRBJ2-7; TCRdb names TRBD1, which stays unverified in the absence of DNA. The CDR3 amino acid sequence is: CASSSGGEYEQYF.